This T cell receptor beta chain is drawn from a study of shared clonotypes between healthy human individuals. Study-level results: The expectation was that sequencing depth would affect clonotype sharing among donors. The study found lower generation probabilities in non-shared clonotypes than in those shared by all four donors. Shared across a few donors were around 5% of the naive CD4 clonotypes.

Comments on this clone: The antigen is not known.

Germline loops: CDR1 SQVTM, CDR2 ANQGSEA. V was trimmed by 4 bases and J by 2 bases, leaving 9 bases between them. CDR3 length: 14 residues. For every subset, genomic DNA was evenly distributed across several immunoSEQ plates. Sequencing used immunoSEQ multiplex PCR; TCRdb keeps in-frame clones, though not all of them. The repertoire consists of around 510,000 clones, with approximately 95% occurring once and the leading ten covering approximately 0.06%. The source material was naive CD4+ T cells sorted from blood. Regarding subset: CD45RA+ positively selected. This TCR came from a woman in her 30s in good health. V and J are TRBV29-1 and TRBJ2-6; D not certain. This CDR3 reads CSVGYTTGANVLTF. The CDR3 nucleotides read TGCAGCGTTGGCTACACCACTGGGGCCAACGTCCTGACTTTC.